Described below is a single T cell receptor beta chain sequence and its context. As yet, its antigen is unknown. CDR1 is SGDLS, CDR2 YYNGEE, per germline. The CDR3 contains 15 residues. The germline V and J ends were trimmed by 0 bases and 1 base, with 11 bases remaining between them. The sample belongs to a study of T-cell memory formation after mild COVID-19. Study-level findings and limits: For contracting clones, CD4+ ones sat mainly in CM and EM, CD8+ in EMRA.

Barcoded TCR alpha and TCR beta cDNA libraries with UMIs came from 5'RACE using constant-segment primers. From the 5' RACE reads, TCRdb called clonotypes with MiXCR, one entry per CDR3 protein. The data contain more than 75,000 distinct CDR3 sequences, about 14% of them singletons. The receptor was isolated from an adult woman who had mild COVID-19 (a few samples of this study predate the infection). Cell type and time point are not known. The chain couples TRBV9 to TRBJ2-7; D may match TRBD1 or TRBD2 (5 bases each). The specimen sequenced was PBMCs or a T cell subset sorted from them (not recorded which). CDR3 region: CASSVGDLVSYEQYF. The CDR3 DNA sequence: TGTGCCAGCAGCGTAGGGGACCTTGTATCCTACGAGCAGTACTTC.